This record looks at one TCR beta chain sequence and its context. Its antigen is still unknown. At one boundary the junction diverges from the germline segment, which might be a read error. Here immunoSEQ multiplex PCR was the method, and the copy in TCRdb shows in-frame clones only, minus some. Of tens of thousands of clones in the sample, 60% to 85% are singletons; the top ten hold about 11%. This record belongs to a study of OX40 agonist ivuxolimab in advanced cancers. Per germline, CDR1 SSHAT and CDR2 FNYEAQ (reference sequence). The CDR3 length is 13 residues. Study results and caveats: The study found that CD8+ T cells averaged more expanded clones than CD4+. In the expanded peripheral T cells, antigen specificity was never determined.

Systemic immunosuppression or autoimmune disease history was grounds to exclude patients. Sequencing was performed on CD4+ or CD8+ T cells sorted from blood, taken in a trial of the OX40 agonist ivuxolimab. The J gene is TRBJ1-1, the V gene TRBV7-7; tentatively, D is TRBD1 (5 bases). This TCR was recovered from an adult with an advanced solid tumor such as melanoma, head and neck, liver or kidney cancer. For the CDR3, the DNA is TGTGCTAGCAGCTCCGGTAGGGGCCAGGAGGCTTTCTTT. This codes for CASSSGRGQEAFF.